The clone carrying this T cell receptor (beta chain) was counted ten times or more. Stem cell-like memory, regulatory, central memory and naive CD4+ cells were sorted via CD45RO/CCR7/CD25/CD127/CD95/CD27. This CDR3 has 14 amino acids. Germline values: CDR1 LNHNV, CDR2 YYDKDF (reference sequence). V was shortened by 0 bases and J by 3 bases, with 9 bases between the two germline ends. This record belongs to a study of beta chain features in type 1 diabetes. Every isolated RNA sample was fully reverse transcribed, so sequencing captured expressed TCRB transcripts. The table came from immunoSEQ multiplex PCR; TCRdb's copy has only in-frame clones and leaves some out. The table includes 300,000 to 400,000 clones, roughly an eighth detected once.

The sequence was collected from a man aged 18 to 30 in good health. The sample was naive CD4+ T cells from blood. The gene calls are TRBV15 and TRBJ2-7; possible D gene TRBD1, 6 bases. CDR3 nucleotides: TGTGCCACCAGCAGAGATCTAGGGGGCTACGAGCAGTACTTC. It translates to CATSRDLGGYEQYF. The variable domain in full, completed from reference TRBV15 and TRBJ2-7, reads DAMVIQNPRYQVTQFGKPVTLSCSQTLNHNVMYWYQQKSSQAPKLLFHYYDKDFNNEADTPDNFQSRRPNTSFCFLDIRSPGLGDTAMYLCATSRDLGGYEQYFGPGTRLTVT.